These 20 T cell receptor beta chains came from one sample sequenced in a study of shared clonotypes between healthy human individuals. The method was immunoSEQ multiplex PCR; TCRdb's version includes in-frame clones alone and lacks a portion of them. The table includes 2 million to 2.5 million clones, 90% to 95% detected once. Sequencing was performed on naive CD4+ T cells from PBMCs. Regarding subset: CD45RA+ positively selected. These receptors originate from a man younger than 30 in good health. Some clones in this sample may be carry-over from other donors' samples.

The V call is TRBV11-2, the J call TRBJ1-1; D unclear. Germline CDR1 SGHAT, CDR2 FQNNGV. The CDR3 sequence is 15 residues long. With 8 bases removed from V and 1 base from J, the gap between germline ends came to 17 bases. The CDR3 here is CASRSMRVRNTEAFF. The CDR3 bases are TGTGCCAGCCGTTCGATGAGGGTAAGGAACACTGAAGCTTTCTTT.

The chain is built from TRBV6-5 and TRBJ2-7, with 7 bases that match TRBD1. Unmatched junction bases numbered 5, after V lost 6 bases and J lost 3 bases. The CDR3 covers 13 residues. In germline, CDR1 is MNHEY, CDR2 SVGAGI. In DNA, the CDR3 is TGTGCCAGCAGATACAGGGGACACTACGAGCAGTACTTC. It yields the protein CASRYRGHYEQYF.

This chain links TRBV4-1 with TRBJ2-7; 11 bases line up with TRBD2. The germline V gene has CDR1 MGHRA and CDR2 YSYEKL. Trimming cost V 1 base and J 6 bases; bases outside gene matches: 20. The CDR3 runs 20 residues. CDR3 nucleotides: TGCGCCAGCAGCCAAGCGCGATCGACGCGTTTAGCGGGAGGGTTTTCCGAGCAGTACTTC. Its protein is CASSQARSTRLAGGFSEQYF.

CDR3 sequence (DNA): TGCGCCAGCAGCCCGCTAACAGGGTTAGGGGGCCGGGGCTACACCTTC. Protein: CASSPLTGLGGRGYTF. This rearrangement joins TRBV5-1 to TRBJ1-2, with 7 bases fitting TRBD1. Germline V gene data show CDR1 as SGHRS and CDR2 as YFSETQ. CDR3 length: 16 residues. The V gene end was trimmed by 4 bases and the J gene end by 8 bases; junction bases not matched to a gene: 17.

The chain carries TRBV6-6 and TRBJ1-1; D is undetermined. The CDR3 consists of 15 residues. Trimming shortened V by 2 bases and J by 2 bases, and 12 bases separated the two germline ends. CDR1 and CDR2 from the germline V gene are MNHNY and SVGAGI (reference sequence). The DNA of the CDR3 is TGTGCCAGCAGTTACGTCGACAACGCCAACACTGAAGCTTTCTTT. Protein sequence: CASSYVDNANTEAFF.

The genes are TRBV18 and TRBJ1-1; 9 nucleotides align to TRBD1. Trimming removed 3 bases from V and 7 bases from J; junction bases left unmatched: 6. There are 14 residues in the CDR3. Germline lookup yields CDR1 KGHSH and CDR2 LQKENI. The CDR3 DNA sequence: TGTGCCAGCTCACCTACAGGGGGCGATGGTGAAGCTTTCTTT. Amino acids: CASSPTGGDGEAFF.

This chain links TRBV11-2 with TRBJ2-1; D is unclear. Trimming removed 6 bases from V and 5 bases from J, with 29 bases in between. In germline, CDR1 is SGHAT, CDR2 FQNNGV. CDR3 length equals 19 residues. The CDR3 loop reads CASRKLRVRTTPRNNEQFF. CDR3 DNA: TGTGCCAGCAGAAAATTACGGGTCAGAACTACCCCCCGCAACAATGAGCAGTTCTTC.

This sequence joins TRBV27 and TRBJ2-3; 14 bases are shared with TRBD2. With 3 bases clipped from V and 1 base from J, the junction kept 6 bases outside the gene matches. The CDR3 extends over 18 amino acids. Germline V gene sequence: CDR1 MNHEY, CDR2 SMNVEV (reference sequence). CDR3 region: CASSFLGLAGGGTDTQYF. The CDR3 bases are TGTGCCAGCAGTTTCCTAGGACTAGCGGGAGGCGGCACAGATACGCAGTATTTT.

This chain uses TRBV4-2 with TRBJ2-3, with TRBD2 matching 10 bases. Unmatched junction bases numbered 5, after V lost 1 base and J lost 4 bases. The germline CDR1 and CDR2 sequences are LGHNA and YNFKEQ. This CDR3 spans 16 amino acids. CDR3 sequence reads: CASSQALAGVSDTQYF. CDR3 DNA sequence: TGTGCCAGCAGCCAAGCTCTAGCGGGAGTATCAGATACGCAGTATTTT.

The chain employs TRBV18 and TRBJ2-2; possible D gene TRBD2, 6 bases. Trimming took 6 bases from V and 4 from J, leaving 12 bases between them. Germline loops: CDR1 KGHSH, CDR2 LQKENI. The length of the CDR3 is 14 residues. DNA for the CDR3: TGTGCCAGCTCCCGGCTGGAGGGCACCGGGGAGCTGTTTTTT. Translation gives CASSRLEGTGELFF.

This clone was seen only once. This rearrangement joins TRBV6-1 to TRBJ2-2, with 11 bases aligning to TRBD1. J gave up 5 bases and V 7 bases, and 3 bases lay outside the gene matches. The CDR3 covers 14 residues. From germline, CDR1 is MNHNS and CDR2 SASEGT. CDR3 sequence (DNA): TGTGCCAGCACCGGGACAGGGGGGACCGGGGAGCTGTTTTTT. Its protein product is CASTGTGGTGELFF.

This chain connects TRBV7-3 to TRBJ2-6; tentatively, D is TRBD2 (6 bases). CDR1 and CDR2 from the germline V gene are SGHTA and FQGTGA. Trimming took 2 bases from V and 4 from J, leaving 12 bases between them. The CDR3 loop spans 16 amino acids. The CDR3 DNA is TGTGCCAGCAGCTTATATGGGGACTCCGGGGCCAACGTCCTGACTTTC. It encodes CASSLYGDSGANVLTF.

CDR3 in amino acids: CASSLFGSSYEQYF. The CDR3 DNA is TGTGCCAGCAGCTTGTTCGGGAGCTCCTACGAGCAGTACTTC. The chain has TRBV5-6 and TRBJ2-7; TRBD2 is a possible D gene (6 bases). V was shortened by 1 base and J by 0 bases, with 8 bases between the two germline ends. CDR3 length: 14 amino acids. CDR1 SGHDT and CDR2 YYEEEE come from the germline V gene.

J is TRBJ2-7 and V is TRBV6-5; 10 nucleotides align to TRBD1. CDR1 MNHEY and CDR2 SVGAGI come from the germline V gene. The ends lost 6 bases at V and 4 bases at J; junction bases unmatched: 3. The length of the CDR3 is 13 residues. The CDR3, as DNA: TGTGCCAGCAGGACAGGGGGCAGATACGAGCAGTACTTC. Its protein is CASRTGGRYEQYF.

In nucleotides, the CDR3 is TGTGCCAGCTCCTATTCTCAGGCGGGAGGGCCTGATGAGCAGTTCTTC. This translates into CASSYSQAGGPDEQFF. V usage is TRBV18 and J usage is TRBJ2-1; 9 bases agree with TRBD2. Germline assignment: CDR1 KGHSH and CDR2 LQKENI. V shed 6 bases and J 8 bases; nucleotides not matched to a gene: 14. CDR3 length: 16 residues.

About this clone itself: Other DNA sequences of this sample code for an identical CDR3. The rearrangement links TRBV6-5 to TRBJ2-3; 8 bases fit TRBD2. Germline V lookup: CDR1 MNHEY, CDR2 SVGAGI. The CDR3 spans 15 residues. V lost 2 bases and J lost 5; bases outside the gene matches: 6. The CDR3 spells CASSYRGLAGDTQYF. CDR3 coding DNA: TGTGCCAGCAGTTACCGCGGGCTAGCGGGAGATACGCAGTATTTT.

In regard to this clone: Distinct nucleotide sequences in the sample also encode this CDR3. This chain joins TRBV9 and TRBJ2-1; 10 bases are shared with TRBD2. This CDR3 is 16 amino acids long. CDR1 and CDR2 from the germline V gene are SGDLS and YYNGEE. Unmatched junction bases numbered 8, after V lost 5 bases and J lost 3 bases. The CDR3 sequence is CASSARLAGGYNEQFF. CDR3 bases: TGTGCCAGCAGTGCTCGACTAGCGGGTGGCTACAATGAGCAGTTCTTC.

In DNA, the CDR3 is TGTGCCAGCAGCCGTCAGACGGGACAGGTCTCCTACGAGCAGTACTTC. Residues: CASSRQTGQVSYEQYF. The genes are TRBV7-2 and TRBJ2-7; 8 bases agree with TRBD1. V gave up 5 bases and J gave up 0 bases; unmatched junction bases: 9. CDR1 and CDR2 (germline): SGHTA, FQGNSA. The CDR3 is 16 residues long. The whole variable domain, remainder taken from reference TRBV7-2 and TRBJ2-7, is GAGVSQSPSNKVTEKGKDVELRCDPISGHTALYWYRQSLGQGLEFLIYFQGNSAPDKSGLPSDRFSAERTGGSVSTLTIQRTQQEDSAVYLCASSRQTGQVSYEQYFGPGTRLTVT.

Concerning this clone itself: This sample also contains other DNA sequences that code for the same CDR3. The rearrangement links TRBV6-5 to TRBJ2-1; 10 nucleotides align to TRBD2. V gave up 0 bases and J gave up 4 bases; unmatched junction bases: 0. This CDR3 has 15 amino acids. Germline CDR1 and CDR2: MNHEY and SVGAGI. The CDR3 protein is CASSYSAGGYNEQFF. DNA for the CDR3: TGTGCCAGCAGTTACTCAGCGGGAGGGTACAATGAGCAGTTCTTC.

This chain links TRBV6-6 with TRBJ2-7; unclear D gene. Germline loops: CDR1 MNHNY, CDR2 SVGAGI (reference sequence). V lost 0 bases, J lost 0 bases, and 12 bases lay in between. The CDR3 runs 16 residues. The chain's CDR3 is CASSYSHGSNSYEQYF. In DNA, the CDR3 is TGTGCCAGCAGTTACTCGCACGGCTCAAACTCCTACGAGCAGTACTTC.